Listed below are T cell receptor beta chains from one sample, sequenced in a study of shared clonotypes between healthy human individuals. Measured with immunoSEQ multiplex PCR; TCRdb has only the in-frame clones, and not every one. The sample has hundreds of thousands of clones; 98% are singletons. Sequencing used naive CD8+ T cells sorted from blood. These receptors came from a man under 40 in good health. The CDR3 runs from the conserved cysteine through the conserved F or W. A D gene is named only where the DNA matches it firmly. Expanded clones are given a class, and other clones once, few, many or no size at all.

CDR3	DNA	size	J	V	D
CASSPRDSSYEQYF	TGTGCCAGCAGCCCTAGGGACAGCTCCTACGAGCAGTACTTC	-	TRBJ2-7	TRBV7-9	TRBD1
CSVEGGSSSYEQYF	TGCAGCGTTGAAGGCGGGTCGAGCTCCTACGAGCAGTACTTC	-	TRBJ2-7	TRBV29-1	-
CARSLAEFSGANVLTF	TGTGCCAGAAGCTTGGCCGAATTCTCTGGGGCCAACGTCCTGACTTTC	-	TRBJ2-6	TRBV5-3	-
CASSREDSPLYGYTF	TGTGCCAGCAGTAGAGAGGACAGCCCCTTATATGGCTACACCTTC	-	TRBJ1-2	TRBV28	-
CASRVGGSDTQYF	TGTGCCAGCCGCGTCGGGGGTTCAGATACGCAGTATTTT	-	TRBJ2-3	TRBV11-2	-
CASSQAAGTSYNEQFF	TGCGCCAGCAGCCAGGCAGCGGGAACCTCCTACAATGAGCAGTTCTTC	-	TRBJ2-1	TRBV4-1	TRBD2
CASSLSPYYEQYF	TGTGCCAGCAGTTTATCGCCCTACTACGAGCAGTACTTC	-	TRBJ2-7	TRBV27	-
CASSGTDTEAFF	TGCGCCAGCAGCGGGACAGACACTGAAGCTTTCTTT	-	TRBJ1-1	TRBV5-1	TRBD1
CASSLDRRTDTQYF	TGTGCCAGCAGCCTCGACAGGCGCACAGATACGCAGTATTTT	-	TRBJ2-3	TRBV5-4	-
CASSLLIGSPVAEAFF	TGTGCCAGCAGCTTATTAATAGGGTCCCCGGTGGCTGAAGCTTTCTTT	-	TRBJ1-1	TRBV7-8	-
CASSFLAGMADTQYF	TGTGCCAGCAGCTTTCTAGCGGGGATGGCAGATACGCAGTATTTT	-	TRBJ2-3	TRBV5-8	TRBD2
CASSQSGTYEQYF	TGTGCCAGCAGCCAATCAGGGACCTACGAGCAGTACTTC	-	TRBJ2-7	TRBV7-9	-
CASSESGKASGSLRQSYEQYF	TGCGCCAGCAGTGAGTCCGGTAAGGCTAGCGGGAGTCTAAGACAAAGCTACGAGCAGTACTTC	-	TRBJ2-7	TRBV10-2	TRBD2
CASSFSSTGSRYTF	TGTGCCAGCAGTTTTTCCTCGACTGGGTCCCGCTACACCTTC	-	TRBJ1-2	TRBV27	-
CASSDPIAGTSYEQYF	TGTGCCAGCAGTGACCCGATAGCGGGAACATCCTACGAGCAGTACTTC	-	TRBJ2-7	TRBV2	TRBD2
CASSEGRAGVNTEAFF	TGTGCCAGCAGCGAAGGCCGGGCAGGGGTGAACACTGAAGCTTTCTTT	-	TRBJ1-1	TRBV5-4	-
CASSSGQQSNQPQHF	TGTGCCAGCAGCTCGGGACAGCAAAGCAATCAGCCCCAGCATTTT	once	TRBJ1-5	TRBV7-9	TRBD1
CASSLGWGTQYF	TGTGCCAGCAGCTTGGGTTGGGGCACGCAGTATTTT	-	TRBJ2-3	TRBV5-6	-
CASSQDQAGGGIEQYF	TGCGCCAGCAGCCAGGATCAAGCGGGAGGGGGGATCGAGCAGTACTTC	-	TRBJ2-7	TRBV4-1	TRBD2
CASSPPVDSGIETQYF	TGTGCCAGCTCACCACCCGTAGATAGCGGGATTGAGACCCAGTACTTC	-	TRBJ2-5	TRBV18	TRBD2
CASSLSGGVPDEQYF	TGCGCCAGCAGCCTCTCAGGGGGTGTCCCCGACGAGCAGTACTTC	-	TRBJ2-7	TRBV5-1	TRBD1
CASSSASRNEQFF	TGTGCCAGCAGTTCAGCCAGCCGGAATGAGCAGTTCTTC	-	TRBJ2-1	TRBV27	-
CASSENRGDTEAFF	TGCGCCAGCAGTGAGAACAGGGGTGACACTGAAGCTTTCTTT	-	TRBJ1-1	TRBV10-1	TRBD1
CASKNSGASGSLGFGEQYF	TGTGCCAGCAAGAATTCTGGGGCTAGCGGGAGCCTTGGGTTCGGTGAGCAGTACTTC	-	TRBJ2-7	TRBV2	TRBD2
CASSSTTGSYEQYF	TGTGCCAGTAGTTCCACGACAGGGTCCTACGAGCAGTACTTC	-	TRBJ2-7	TRBV19	TRBD1
CASSLGELGGYEKLFF	TGTGCCAGCAGCTTAGGGGAACTGGGAGGCTATGAAAAACTGTTTTTT	-	TRBJ1-4	TRBV7-9	-
CASTRGTSGFYNEQFF	TGTGCCAGCACTAGAGGGACTAGCGGGTTTTACAATGAGCAGTTCTTC	-	TRBJ2-1	TRBV27	TRBD2
CSAIGGLGSGNTIYF	TGCAGCGCTATAGGGGGGCTGGGTTCTGGAAACACCATATATTTT	-	TRBJ1-3	TRBV29-1	-
CASSTPGPLYEQFF	TGTGCCAGTAGTACACCGGGACCGCTCTATGAGCAGTTCTTC	-	TRBJ2-1	TRBV19	-
CASSGVGVYVETQYF	TGTGCCAGCAGCGGCGTTGGGGTCTATGTGGAGACCCAGTACTTC	-	TRBJ2-5	TRBV28	-
CASSLAPQSGRAADTQYF	TGTGCCAGCAGCTTAGCCCCTCAGAGCGGGAGGGCGGCAGATACGCAGTATTTT	-	TRBJ2-3	TRBV11-2	TRBD2
CSGLVGDTNEQFF	TGCAGCGGGTTAGTTGGGGACACTAATGAGCAGTTCTTC	-	TRBJ2-1	TRBV29-1	-
CASSIQDRGALDTQYF	TGTGCCAGCAGCATACAAGACAGGGGTGCTTTGGATACGCAGTATTTT	-	TRBJ2-3	TRBV11-2	TRBD1
CASSRVGLADLAKNIQYF	TGTGCCAGCAGCCGGGTAGGACTAGCGGACTTAGCCAAAAACATTCAGTACTTC	-	TRBJ2-4	TRBV14	TRBD2
CASSVLPLAGGNEQFF	TGTGCCAGCAGTGTCTTGCCACTAGCGGGAGGGAATGAGCAGTTCTTC	-	TRBJ2-1	TRBV6-1	TRBD2
CASSHTVSNQPQHF	TGCGCCAGCAGCCACACGGTAAGCAATCAGCCCCAGCATTTT	-	TRBJ1-5	TRBV4-1	-
CASSQEGLGETQYF	TGCGCCAGCAGCCAAGAGGGGTTGGGAGAGACCCAGTACTTC	-	TRBJ2-5	TRBV4-1	-
CASVEPGLESYEQYF	TGTGCCAGCGTTGAGCCGGGACTAGAGTCCTACGAGCAGTACTTC	-	TRBJ2-7	TRBV7-9	TRBD2
CASSFSQGYEQYF	TGCGCCAGCAGCTTTAGTCAGGGTTACGAGCAGTACTTC	-	TRBJ2-7	TRBV5-1	-
CASSLVEGPLNTEAFF	TGTGCCAGCAGCTTAGTCGAGGGGCCGCTGAACACTGAAGCTTTCTTT	-	TRBJ1-1	TRBV7-6	-
CASSILAGATDTQYF	TGTGCCAGTAGTATCTTAGCAGGGGCGACAGATACGCAGTATTTT	-	TRBJ2-3	TRBV19	-
CASSFPGLAGLHNTGELFF	TGTGCCAGCAGCTTCCCGGGACTAGCGGGCCTCCATAACACCGGGGAGCTGTTTTTT	once	TRBJ2-2	TRBV7-8	TRBD2
CASSPENRDRGPDTQYF	TGCGCCAGCAGCCCCGAAAACCGGGACAGGGGCCCAGATACGCAGTATTTT	-	TRBJ2-3	TRBV5-1	TRBD1
CASSPQGYNEQFF	TGTGCCAGCAGCCCCCAGGGTTACAATGAGCAGTTCTTC	-	TRBJ2-1	TRBV11-2	-
CASSSPRELFF	TGTGCCAGCAGTTCCCCCAGGGAGCTGTTTTTT	-	TRBJ2-2	TRBV27	-
CASSPVIFVSDEQYF	TGTGCCAGCAGCCCAGTCATTTTTGTCTCAGACGAGCAGTACTTC	-	TRBJ2-7	TRBV11-2	-
CASSPTRNTEAFF	TGTGCCAGCAGTCCTACAAGGAACACTGAAGCTTTCTTT	-	TRBJ1-1	TRBV6-5	-
CASRRGPADYYEQYF	TGTGCCAGCAGGAGAGGTCCAGCGGACTACTACGAGCAGTACTTC	-	TRBJ2-7	TRBV6-5	-
CASSSDRSHGSQHF	TGTGCCAGCAGCTCTGACAGGTCCCATGGGTCCCAGCATTTT	-	TRBJ1-5	TRBV11-2	-
CASSDSTRNEQFF	TGTGCCAGCAGTGACTCGACAAGGAATGAGCAGTTCTTC	-	TRBJ2-1	TRBV6-4	-
CASSNEGGIHQPQHF	TGTGCCAGCAGCAATGAAGGAGGCATTCATCAGCCCCAGCATTTT	-	TRBJ1-5	TRBV5-5	-
CASRSSGRPTDTQYF	TGTGCCAGCAGGTCCAGCGGGAGGCCCACAGATACGCAGTATTTT	-	TRBJ2-3	TRBV9	TRBD2
CASSLPADFSGNTIYF	TGTGCCAGCAGCTTGCCGGCAGACTTCTCTGGAAACACCATATATTTT	-	TRBJ1-3	TRBV5-6	-
CASHPRTVYNEQFF	TGTGCCAGCCATCCTAGGACAGTATACAATGAGCAGTTCTTC	once	TRBJ2-1	TRBV28	-
CASSSPSPSEKLFF	TGTGCCAGCAGTTCTCCGAGCCCTAGTGAAAAACTGTTTTTT	-	TRBJ1-4	TRBV6-6	-
CASSQDSGYGYTF	TGCGCCAGCAGCCAAGATTCCGGCTATGGCTACACCTTC	once	TRBJ1-2	TRBV4-1	-
CASSYSAGGNEQFF	TGTGCCAGCAGTTACTCGGCGGGAGGGAATGAGCAGTTCTTC	-	TRBJ2-1	TRBV6-5	TRBD2
CASSSIWNTEAFF	TGTGCCAGCAGCTCGATTTGGAACACTGAAGCTTTCTTT	-	TRBJ1-1	TRBV7-8	-
CSASLGAEAFF	TGCAGTGCTAGTCTCGGGGCTGAAGCTTTCTTT	-	TRBJ1-1	TRBV20-1	-